This entry describes one TCR beta chain. Its specificity is unknown. Per germline, CDR1 SGHTA and CDR2 FQGNSA. The CDR3 length is 14 residues. The sample is drawn from a study of blood T cells in healthy people across ages. Using a J-beta primer mix together with a sample-barcoded 5' primer, a second PCR was run for roughly 6 to 11 cycles. MiXCR, run by TCRdb on the 5' RACE reads, gives a single entry per CDR3 protein. The sample comprises some 640,000 distinct CDR3 sequences, more than 40% of which are singletons, and roughly a third rests with the top ten. Isolated per sample were at least 7 million PBMCs. At least 5 micrograms of total RNA were extracted per sample. Study results and limitations: More naive CD4+ cells and higher diversity were found in long-lived than in aged donors.

What was sequenced was blood. The sequence derives from a woman aged 55 to 70 in good health. The chain employs TRBV7-2 and TRBJ2-1, with D maybe TRBD1 (6 bases). The J call is in doubt because the DNA end fits TRBJ2-7 better. The CDR3 nucleotides are TGTGCCAGCAGCTACCGGGACACCTACAATGAGCAGTACTTC. Translated: CASSYRDTYNEQYF.